This TCR beta chain was recovered during a study of blood T cell repertoires in COVID-19. This clone was observed a handful of times. Unmatched junction bases numbered 1, after V lost 2 bases and J lost 4 bases. Germline assignment: CDR1 MNHEY and CDR2 SMNVEV (reference sequence). There are 13 residues in the CDR3. Here immunoSEQ multiplex PCR was the method, and the copy in TCRdb shows in-frame clones only, minus some. In the table there are 100,000 to 150,000 clones, about 88% of which are singletons. The material sequenced was peripheral blood. The clonotype originates from a woman older than 75 with acute or convalescent COVID-19. The rearrangement uses TRBV27 and TRBJ2-7, with TRBD2 identical over 8 bases. As DNA, the CDR3 is TGTGCCAGCAGTTTAGAGCGGGGGTACGAGCAGTACTTC. It is translated as CASSLERGYEQYF.